The present TCR beta chain was sequenced within a study of regulatory T cells in long-lasting Graves disease. Documented time point: newly diagnosed GD, antithyroid drugs for less than 3 months. After RNA was extracted from PBMCs, the TCR library was made from it. Guidelines of the American Thyroid Association were used to diagnose Graves' disease. V dropped 6 bases and J dropped 2 bases, with 13 bases sitting between them. Per the germline V gene, CDR1 is MDHEN and CDR2 is SYDVKM. This CDR3 is 14 amino acids long. Arm-PCR of CDR3 regions with iRepertoire HTBI primers generated TCR beta libraries. TCRdb re-analysed the multiplex PCR reads in MiXCR, keeping a single row per CDR3 protein. Of about 500,000 distinct CDR3 sequences detected, around 13% appear once; the ten largest clones hold 8% to 10%. This clonotype was seen ten or more times. As yet, its antigen is unknown. General study findings and limits: With persistent disease, TRBV28, TRBJ1-2 and TRBJ2-5 were the favored segments.

Separately, the same data were catalogued under a study of T cells in Graves' hyperthyroidism and ophthalmopathy. From that second work: Stable hyperthyroidism was told apart from ophthalmopathy by a model built on 13 V-J features.

The chain combines TRBV28 with TRBJ1-1, with D tentatively TRBD1 (5 bases). This TCR derives from a woman in her 30s with Graves disease. The sequences come from peripheral blood mononuclear cells (PBMCs), collected at new diagnosis, from a patient treated with antithyroid drugs. The CDR3 coding sequence is TGTGCCAGCAGCCCAAATGGGGGTAACACTGAAGCTTTCTTT. As protein: CASSPNGGNTEAFF.